This TCR beta chain derives from a study of identifying expanded T cells in peripheral blood. V was pared by 0 bases and J by 4 bases, with 15 bases between. Germline V gene lookup returns CDR1 LGHNA and CDR2 YNFKEQ. This CDR3 has 16 residues. The study, taken as a whole, reports: Over approximately two and four weeks, about 16.4 and 19 clones changed, versus 1.2 between replicates.

In regard to this clone: Its antigen remains unidentified.

Sequenced by immunoSEQ multiplex PCR; TCRdb stores in-frame clones only, minus some. The sample has over 85,000 clones; 70% to 90% are singletons. The receptor was isolated from a person between 18 and 70 years old in good health. The V gene is TRBV4-2, the J gene TRBJ1-1, with a possible D match to TRBD1 (6 bases). The specimen was blood. CDR3 DNA sequence: TGTGCCAGCAGCCAAGAAGGGTGGGGGCAAGGCACTGAAGCTTTCTTT. Translated: CASSQEGWGQGTEAFF.